The rows below give T cell receptor beta chains drawn from one sample of a study of blood T cell repertoires in COVID-19. Clones were read by immunoSEQ multiplex PCR, and TCRdb kept only the in-frame ones, dropping some. This table holds approximately 490,000 clones, roughly 87% found once. Material: PBMCs or T cells enriched from blood (not recorded which). These receptors came from a young woman who had recovered from COVID-19. CDR3s include the opening cysteine and the closing phenylalanine or tryptophan. The order of the fields is CDR3 protein, CDR3 DNA, D gene, V gene, J gene, clone size. A D gene is named only where the DNA matches it firmly. For some rows the clone size is stated as once, few or many, or as a class when expanded; others skip it.

CASRPGTGYSNTIYF	TGTGCCAGCAGGCCTGGGACAGGGTACTCAAACACCATATATTTT	TRBD1	TRBV28	TRBJ1-3	NA
CATSRDLQEGSEAFF	TGTGCCACCAGCAGAGATTTACAGGAAGGCTCTGAAGCTTTCTTT	NA	TRBV15	TRBJ1-1	NA
CASSVLTGGDTIYF	TGTGCCAGCAGCGTCTTGACTGGTGGCGACACCATATATTTT	NA	TRBV9	TRBJ1-3	NA
CASSMGGTTQYF	TGTGCCAGCAGTATGGGGGGGACGACGCAGTATTTT	TRBD2	TRBV27	TRBJ2-3	NA
CASSQAGYPPLHF	TGTGCCAGCAGCCAGGCGGGCTATCCTCCCCTCCACTTT	NA	TRBV3-1/TRBV3-2	TRBJ1-6	once
CASGPTGIQETQYF	TGTGCTAGTGGCCCGACCGGGATCCAAGAGACCCAGTACTTC	NA	TRBV12-5	TRBJ2-5	NA
CSVYRGLNTEAFF	TGCAGCGTCTACAGGGGTCTGAACACTGAAGCTTTCTTT	TRBD1	TRBV29-1	TRBJ1-1	NA
CASRGDPYNEQFF	TGTGCCAGCAGGGGAGATCCCTACAATGAGCAGTTCTTC	NA	TRBV7-9	TRBJ2-1	NA
CASSVGHPTYGYTF	TGCGCCAGCAGCGTGGGACATCCGACCTATGGCTACACCTTC	NA	TRBV5-1	TRBJ1-2	NA
CASSIAQGRNNYGYTF	TGTGCCAGTAGTATAGCACAGGGCCGTAATAACTATGGCTACACCTTC	NA	TRBV19	TRBJ1-2	NA
CASSPSNRGYNGYTF	TGTGCCAGCAGCCCCTCCAACAGGGGGTATAATGGCTACACCTTC	TRBD1	TRBV3-1/TRBV3-2	TRBJ1-2	NA
CATSRDWSTEQFF	TGTGCCACCAGCAGAGATTGGTCTACGGAGCAGTTCTTC	NA	TRBV15	TRBJ2-1	once
CASSQHDLGADTQYF	TGTGCCAGCAGCCAACATGACCTAGGGGCAGATACGCAGTATTTT	NA	TRBV3-1/TRBV3-2	TRBJ2-3	once
CASSPPGQAANYGYTF	TGTGCCAGCAGCCCTCCCGGACAGGCTGCTAACTATGGCTACACCTTC	TRBD1	TRBV7-9	TRBJ1-2	NA
CASSWGQGLSYEQYF	TGTGCCAGCAGCTGGGGACAGGGCCTCTCCTACGAGCAGTACTTC	TRBD1	TRBV5-4	TRBJ2-7	once
CASSMWVGGSYNEQFF	TGTGCCAGCAGCATGTGGGTTGGGGGGTCCTACAATGAGCAGTTCTTC	NA	TRBV9	TRBJ2-1	NA
CASSPLGQAPNSPLHF	TGTGCCAGCAGCCCGCTCGGACAGGCTCCGAATTCACCCCTCCACTTT	TRBD1	TRBV28	TRBJ1-6	NA
CASRAFGGITDTQYF	TGTGCCAGCAGAGCCTTCGGGGGAATCACAGATACGCAGTATTTT	NA	TRBV5-4	TRBJ2-3	NA
CASSLSGMNTEAFF	TGTGCCAGCAGCTTATCCGGGATGAACACTGAAGCTTTCTTT	NA	TRBV5-6	TRBJ1-1	few
CASSILASGGAGDEQFF	TGTGCCAGTAGTATTCTGGCTAGCGGGGGGGCGGGCGATGAGCAGTTCTTC	TRBD2	TRBV19	TRBJ2-1	NA
CASRQSDRGTTEAFF	TGCGCCAGCAGACAATCGGACAGGGGGACCACTGAAGCTTTCTTT	TRBD1	TRBV5-1	TRBJ1-1	many
CSVVTGNTEAFF	TGCAGCGTTGTCACAGGGAACACTGAAGCTTTCTTT	NA	TRBV29-1	TRBJ1-1	NA
CASSISGGTTDTQYF	TGTGCCAGCTCCATCTCAGGGGGGACCACAGATACGCAGTATTTT	NA	TRBV6-5	TRBJ2-3	NA
CASSPRAVVPTDTQYF	TGTGCCAGCAGCCCCCGAGCGGTCGTGCCCACAGATACGCAGTATTTT	NA	TRBV9	TRBJ2-3	NA
CAISDPSGGRDSPLHF	TGTGCCATCAGTGACCCGAGCGGGGGTCGGGATTCACCCCTCCACTTT	NA	TRBV10-3	TRBJ1-6	NA
CSASGGGDSNQPQHF	TGCAGTGCTAGTGGAGGGGGGGATAGCAATCAGCCCCAGCATTTT	NA	TRBV20-1	TRBJ1-5	once
CSVEDKTGERAFF	TGCAGCGTTGAAGATAAAACAGGGGAGAGGGCTTTCTTT	TRBD1	TRBV29-1	TRBJ1-1	NA
CASSLDRGGSGGTKWQYF	TGTGCCAGCAGCTTAGATAGGGGAGGAAGCGGGGGAACGAAGTGGCAGTACTTC	TRBD2	TRBV7-6	TRBJ2-7	NA
CSVGGGLIYNEQFF	TGCAGCGTTGGGGGGGGACTCATCTACAATGAGCAGTTCTTC	TRBD2	TRBV29-1	TRBJ2-1	NA
CASSHLGSYRDPNTIYF	TGTGCCAGCAGCCATCTGGGGAGCTACAGGGATCCGAACACCATATATTTT	NA	TRBV3-1/TRBV3-2	TRBJ1-3	few
CAWTPEGRWGAFF	TGTGCCTGGACCCCTGAAGGGAGGTGGGGTGCTTTCTTT	NA	TRBV30	TRBJ1-1	NA
CASSYSGATNEKLFF	TGTGCCAGCAGTTATTCGGGGGCAACTAATGAAAAACTGTTTTTT	NA	TRBV6-5	TRBJ1-4	NA
CASSSRTSPGPLHF	TGTGCCAGCAGCTCCAGGACCTCCCCGGGGCCCCTCCACTTT	NA	TRBV11-2	TRBJ1-6	NA
CATSRGSRRDEQFF	TGTGCCACCAGTCGGGGGAGTAGGAGGGATGAGCAGTTCTTC	NA	TRBV24-1	TRBJ2-1	once
CASSLAQGGGELFF	TGCGCCAGCAGCTTGGCGCAGGGTGGCGGGGAGCTGTTTTTT	NA	TRBV5-1	TRBJ2-2	NA
CASSFGSDEMGYTF	TGTGCCAGCAGCTTTGGGAGTGATGAAATGGGCTACACCTTC	NA	TRBV7-9	TRBJ1-2	NA
CASREGLNTEAFF	TGTGCCAGCAGAGAGGGCTTAAACACTGAAGCTTTCTTT	NA	TRBV6-6	TRBJ1-1	NA
CSASPLRYEQYF	TGCAGTGCTAGTCCCCTACGATACGAGCAGTACTTC	NA	TRBV20-1	TRBJ2-7	NA
CASSVSGGRSYEQYF	TGTGCCAGCAGTGTAAGCGGGGGCCGCTCCTACGAGCAGTACTTC	TRBD2	TRBV25-1	TRBJ2-7	NA
CASSGSPESSYNEQFF	TGTGCCAGCAGTGGAAGCCCCGAGAGCTCCTACAATGAGCAGTTCTTC	NA	TRBV2	TRBJ2-1	NA
CASSYRGTGANYGYTF	TGTGCCAGCAGTTACCGCGGGACAGGAGCTAACTATGGCTACACCTTC	TRBD1	TRBV6-5	TRBJ1-2	NA
CASSSAGTGLSPLHF	TGTGCCAGCAGCTCGGCCGGGACAGGCCTTTCACCCCTCCACTTT	TRBD1	TRBV7-2	TRBJ1-6	NA
CASSFSGGNTEAFF	TGTGCCAGCAGCTTTAGTGGAGGGAACACTGAAGCTTTCTTT	NA	TRBV7-9	TRBJ1-1	NA
CAWSVLGGNTEAFF	TGTGCCTGGAGTGTATTAGGGGGGAACACTGAAGCTTTCTTT	NA	TRBV30	TRBJ1-1	NA